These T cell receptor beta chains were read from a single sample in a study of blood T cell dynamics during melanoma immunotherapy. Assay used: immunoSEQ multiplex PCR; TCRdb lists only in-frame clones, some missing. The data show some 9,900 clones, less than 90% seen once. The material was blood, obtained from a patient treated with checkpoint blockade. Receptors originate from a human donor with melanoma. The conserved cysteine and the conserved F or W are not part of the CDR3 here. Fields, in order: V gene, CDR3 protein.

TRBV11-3	ASSLEGWSEAF
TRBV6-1	ASRGPSNYGYT
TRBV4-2	ASSRRGGGTDTQY
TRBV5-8	ATSFPGTQY
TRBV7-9	ASSLTGFGNEQF
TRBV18	ASSPPGLSQETQY
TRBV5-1	ASSLWAGEGTGELF
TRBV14	ASSRTSGGHNNEQF
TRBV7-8	ASSPLWGGGSTDTQY
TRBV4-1	ASSQDTNLGAFGGAKNIQY
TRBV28	ASSLGAGGPQETQY
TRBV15	ATSRRQQETQY
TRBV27	ASSSGQGRQPQH
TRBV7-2	ASSLMGQTQH
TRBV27	ASSSLFGLGDEQF
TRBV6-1	ASTRQGVGNSPLH
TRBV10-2	ASSAMAAEETQY
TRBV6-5	ASRPPGQIGEQY
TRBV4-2	ASSGYGTAGQPQH
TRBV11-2	ASSFRSFGNTGELF
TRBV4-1	ASSLWGTSGSTDTQY
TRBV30	AWSLGQGGYT
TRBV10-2	ASSGGRGNTEAF
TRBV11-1	ASSQNWGYDEKLF
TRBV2	ASSEGSDTQY
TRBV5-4	ASSFRQANSPLH
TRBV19	ASSLGLVNTGELF
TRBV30	AWSWDRPHGNSPLH
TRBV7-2	ASSISGRGETQY
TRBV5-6	ASSLYDTQY
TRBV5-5	ASSLPEDATNEKLF
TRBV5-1	ASSSLATNNEQF
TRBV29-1	SVEEGKTGKNIQY
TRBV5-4	ASSSTGFSGNTIY